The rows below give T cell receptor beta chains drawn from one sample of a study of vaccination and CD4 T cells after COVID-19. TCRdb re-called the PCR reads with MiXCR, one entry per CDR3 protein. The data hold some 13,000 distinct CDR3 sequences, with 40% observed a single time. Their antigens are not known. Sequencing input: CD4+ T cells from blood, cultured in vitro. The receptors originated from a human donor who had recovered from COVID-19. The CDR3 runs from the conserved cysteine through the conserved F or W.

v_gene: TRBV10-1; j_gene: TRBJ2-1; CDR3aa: CASSPVAASYNEQFF
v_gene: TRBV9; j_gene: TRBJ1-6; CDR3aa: CASSVKGGAGSPLHF
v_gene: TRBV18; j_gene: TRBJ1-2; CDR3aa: CASSPQGAYGYTF
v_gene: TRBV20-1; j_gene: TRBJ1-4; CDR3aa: CSARYGTNEKLFF
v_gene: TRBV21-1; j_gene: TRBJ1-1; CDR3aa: CASSDRVRGLKAFF
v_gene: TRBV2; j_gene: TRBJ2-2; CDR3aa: CASRRTSGPLNTGELFF
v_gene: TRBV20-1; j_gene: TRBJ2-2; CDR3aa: CSARTRGAGELFF
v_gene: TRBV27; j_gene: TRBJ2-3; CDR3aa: CASSFFGFSDTQYF
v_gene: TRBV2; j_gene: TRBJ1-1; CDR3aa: CASSLAGRNTEAFF
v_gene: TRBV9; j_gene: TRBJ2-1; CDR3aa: CASNRLADSYNEQFF
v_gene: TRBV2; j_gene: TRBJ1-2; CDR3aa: CAGSQGIAGYTF
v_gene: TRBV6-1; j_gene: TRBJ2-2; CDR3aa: CASSRPRRGVNTGELFF
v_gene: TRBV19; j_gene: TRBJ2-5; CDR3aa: CASRSGGAETQYF
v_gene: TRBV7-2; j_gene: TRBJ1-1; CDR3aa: CASSLVPRQRGNTEAFF
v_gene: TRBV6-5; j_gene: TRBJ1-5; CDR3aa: CASSYGSNQPQHF
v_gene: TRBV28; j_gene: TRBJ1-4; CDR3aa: CASSPRQGRVYEKLFF
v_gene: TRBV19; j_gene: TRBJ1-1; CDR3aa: CASRQHGAGEKAFF
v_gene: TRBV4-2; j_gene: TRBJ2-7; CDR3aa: CASSPGLAGAYEQYF
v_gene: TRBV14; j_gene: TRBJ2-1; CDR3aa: CASSQASTKYEQFF
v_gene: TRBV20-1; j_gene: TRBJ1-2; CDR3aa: CSAGSSINYGYTF
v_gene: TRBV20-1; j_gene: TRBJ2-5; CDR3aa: CSARDSKFQETQYF
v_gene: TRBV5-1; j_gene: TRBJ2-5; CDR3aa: CASTTGAGETQYF
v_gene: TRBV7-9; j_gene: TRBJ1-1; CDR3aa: CASSLEAGTEAFF
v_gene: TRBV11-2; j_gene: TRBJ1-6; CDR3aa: CASSLNRDRANSPLHF
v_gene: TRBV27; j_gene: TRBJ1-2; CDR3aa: CASSLSRGYGYTF
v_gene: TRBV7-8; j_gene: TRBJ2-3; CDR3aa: CASSLRSGNTDTQYF
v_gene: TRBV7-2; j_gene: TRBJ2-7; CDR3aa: CASSLAGAYEQYF
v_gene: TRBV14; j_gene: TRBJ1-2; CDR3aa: CASSQGGAPWVHGYTF
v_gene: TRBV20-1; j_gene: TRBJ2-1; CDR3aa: CSAPGAGEQFF